This T cell receptor (beta chain) was identified in a study of blood T cell repertoires in COVID-19. Study as a whole: Donors in the United States, Italy and Spain gave samples during acute or convalescent COVID-19. PBMCs, B-cell-depleted T cells, or T cells were the source of the cDNA or gDNA that made up the material.

In the source study's methods: The authors estimated nucleated cell counts from reference gene primer amplification. Assay used: immunoSEQ multiplex PCR; TCRdb lists only in-frame clones, some missing. V, J and clone size are taken as reported in that table, and D and trimming were inferred from the DNA itself. Of about 37,000 clones listed, around 86% were seen once; the top ten hold 50% to 70%. Germline values: CDR1 SGHRS, CDR2 YFSETQ. V trimming: 4 bases; J trimming: 4 bases; junction bases outside the gene matches: 7. This CDR3 comprises 15 residues. This TCR was recovered from a man in his 70s with acute or convalescent COVID-19. V usage is TRBV5-1 and J usage is TRBJ2-2, with 7 bases identical to TRBD2. Source material: peripheral blood. The chain's CDR3 is CASSRTSDPTGELFF. CDR3 in DNA: TGCGCCAGCAGCCGTACTAGCGACCCCACCGGGGAGCTGTTTTTT.